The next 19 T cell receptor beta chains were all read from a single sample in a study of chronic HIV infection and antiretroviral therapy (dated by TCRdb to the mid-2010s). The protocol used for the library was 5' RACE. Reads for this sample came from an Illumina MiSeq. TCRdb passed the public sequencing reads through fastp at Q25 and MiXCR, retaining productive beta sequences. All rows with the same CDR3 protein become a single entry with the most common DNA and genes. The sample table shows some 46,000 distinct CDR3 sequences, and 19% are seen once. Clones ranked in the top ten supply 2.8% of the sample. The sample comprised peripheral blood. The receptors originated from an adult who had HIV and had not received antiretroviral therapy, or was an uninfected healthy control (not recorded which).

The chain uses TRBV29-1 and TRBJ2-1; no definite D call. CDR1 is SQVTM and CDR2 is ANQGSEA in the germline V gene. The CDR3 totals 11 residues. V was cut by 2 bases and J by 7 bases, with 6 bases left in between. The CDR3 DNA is TGCAGCGTTGAACAACGGAATGAGCAGTTCTTC. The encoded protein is CSVEQRNEQFF.

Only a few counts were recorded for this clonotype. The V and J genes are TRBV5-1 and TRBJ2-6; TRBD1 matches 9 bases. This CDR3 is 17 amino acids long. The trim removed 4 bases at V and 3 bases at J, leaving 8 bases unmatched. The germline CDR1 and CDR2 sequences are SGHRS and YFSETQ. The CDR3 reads CASSPGQGSNGANVLTF. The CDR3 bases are TGCGCCAGCAGCCCGGGACAGGGCTCGAATGGGGCCAACGTCCTGACTTTC.

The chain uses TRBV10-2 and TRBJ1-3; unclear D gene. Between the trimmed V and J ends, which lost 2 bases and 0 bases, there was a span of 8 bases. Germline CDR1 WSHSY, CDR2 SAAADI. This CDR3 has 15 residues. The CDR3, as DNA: TGCGCCAGCAGTGAGACGGTCCGCTCTGGAAACACCATATATTTT. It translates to CASSETVRSGNTIYF.

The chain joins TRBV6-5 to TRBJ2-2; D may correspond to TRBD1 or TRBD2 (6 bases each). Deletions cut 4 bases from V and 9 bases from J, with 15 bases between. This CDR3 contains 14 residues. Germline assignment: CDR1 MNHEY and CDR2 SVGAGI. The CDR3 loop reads CASSFGGGGRELFF. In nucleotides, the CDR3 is TGTGCCAGCAGTTTCGGGGGCGGTGGTAGGGAGCTGTTTTTT.

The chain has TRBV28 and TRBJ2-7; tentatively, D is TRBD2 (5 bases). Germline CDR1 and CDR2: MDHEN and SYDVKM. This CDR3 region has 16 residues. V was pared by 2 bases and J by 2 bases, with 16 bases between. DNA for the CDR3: TGTGCCAGCAGTTTACGCGCGGACTCGCTAACCTACGAGCAGTACTTC. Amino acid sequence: CASSLRADSLTYEQYF. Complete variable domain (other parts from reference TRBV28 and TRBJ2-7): DVKVTQSSRYLVKRTGEKVFLECVQDMDHENMFWYRQDPGLGLRLIYFSYDVKMKEKGDIPEGYSVSREKKERFSLILESASTNQTSMYLCASSLRADSLTYEQYFGPGTRLTVT.

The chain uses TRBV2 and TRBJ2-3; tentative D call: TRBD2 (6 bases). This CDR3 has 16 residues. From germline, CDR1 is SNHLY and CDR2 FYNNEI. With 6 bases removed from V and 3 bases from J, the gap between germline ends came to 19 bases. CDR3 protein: CASREWDRRGTDTQYF. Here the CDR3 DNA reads TGTGCCAGCAGAGAGTGGGACCGGAGGGGAACAGATACGCAGTATTTT.

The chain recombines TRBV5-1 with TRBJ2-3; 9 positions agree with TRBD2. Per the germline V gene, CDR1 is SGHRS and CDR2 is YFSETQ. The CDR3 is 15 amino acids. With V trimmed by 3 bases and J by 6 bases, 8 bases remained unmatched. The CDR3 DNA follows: TGCGCCAGCAGCTCCCTAGCGGGATTAATTGATACGCAGTATTTT. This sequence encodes CASSSLAGLIDTQYF. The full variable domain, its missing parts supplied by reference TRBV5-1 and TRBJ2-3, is KAGVTQTPRYLIKTRGQQVTLSCSPISGHRSVSWYQQTPGQGLQFLFEYFSETQRNKGNFPGRFSGRQFSNSRSEMNVSTLELGDSALYLCASSSLAGLIDTQYFGPGTRLTVL.

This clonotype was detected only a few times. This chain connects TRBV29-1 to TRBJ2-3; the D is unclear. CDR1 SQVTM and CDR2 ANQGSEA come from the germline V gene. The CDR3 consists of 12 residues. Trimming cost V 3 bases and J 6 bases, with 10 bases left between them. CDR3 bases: TGCAGCGTTGATTGGGTTGGTGATACGCAGTATTTT. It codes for CSVDWVGDTQYF.

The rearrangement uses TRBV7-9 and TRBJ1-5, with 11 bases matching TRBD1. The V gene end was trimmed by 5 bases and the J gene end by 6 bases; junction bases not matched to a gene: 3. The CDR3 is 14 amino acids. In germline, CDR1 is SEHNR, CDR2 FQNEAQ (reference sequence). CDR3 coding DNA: TGTGCCAGCAGCGCCGGGACAGGGGGTCAGCCCCAGCATTTT. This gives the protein CASSAGTGGQPQHF.

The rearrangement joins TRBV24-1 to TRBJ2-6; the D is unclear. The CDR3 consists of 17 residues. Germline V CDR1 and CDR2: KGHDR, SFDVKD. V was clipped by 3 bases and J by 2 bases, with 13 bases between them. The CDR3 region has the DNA TGTGCCACCAGTGATCTTCCGACATTGGCTGGGGCCAACGTCCTGACTTTC. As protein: CATSDLPTLAGANVLTF.

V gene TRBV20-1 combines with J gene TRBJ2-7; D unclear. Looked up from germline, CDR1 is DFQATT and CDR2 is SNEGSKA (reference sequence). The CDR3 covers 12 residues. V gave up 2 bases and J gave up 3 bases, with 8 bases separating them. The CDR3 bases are TGCAGTGCTAGACCAACCGTCTACGAGCAGTACTTC. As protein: CSARPTVYEQYF.

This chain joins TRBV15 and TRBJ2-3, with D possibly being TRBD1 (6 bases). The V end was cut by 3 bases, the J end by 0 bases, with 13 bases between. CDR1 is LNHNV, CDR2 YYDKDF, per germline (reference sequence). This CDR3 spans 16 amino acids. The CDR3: CATSRSQGYSTDTQYF. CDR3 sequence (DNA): TGTGCCACCAGCAGGTCTCAGGGGTATAGCACAGATACGCAGTATTTT.

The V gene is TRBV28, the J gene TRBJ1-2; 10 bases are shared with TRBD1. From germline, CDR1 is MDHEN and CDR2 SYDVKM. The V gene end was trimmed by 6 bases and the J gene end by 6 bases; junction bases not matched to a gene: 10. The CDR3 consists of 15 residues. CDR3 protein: CASSQLGTGANGYTF. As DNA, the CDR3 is TGTGCCAGCAGCCAATTGGGGACAGGGGCGAATGGCTACACCTTC.

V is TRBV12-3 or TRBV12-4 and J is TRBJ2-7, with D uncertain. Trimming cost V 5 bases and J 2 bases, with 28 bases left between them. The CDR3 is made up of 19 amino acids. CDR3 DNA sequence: TGTGCCAGCAGTCCGCCCTCCGACACGGGTACTTCTACCGCCTACGAGCAGTACTTC. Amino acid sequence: CASSPPSDTGTSTAYEQYF.

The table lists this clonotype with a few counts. For the CDR3, the DNA is TGTGCCAGCAGCCAGATTGCGGGAGTTATAGGGTACGAGCAGTACTTC. Amino acid sequence: CASSQIAGVIGYEQYF. This chain uses TRBV4-2 with TRBJ2-7; TRBD2 agrees at 7 bases. Germline CDR1 LGHNA, CDR2 YNFKEQ. The CDR3 is 16 amino acids. After removal of 3 bases from V and 4 bases from J, the junction contained 12 bases not matched to a gene.

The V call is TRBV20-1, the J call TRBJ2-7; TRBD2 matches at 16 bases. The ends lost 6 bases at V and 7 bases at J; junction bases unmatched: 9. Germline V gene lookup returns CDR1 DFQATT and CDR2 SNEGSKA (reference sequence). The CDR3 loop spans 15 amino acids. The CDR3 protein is CSAAGTSGRAREQYF. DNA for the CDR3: TGCAGTGCGGCCGGGACTAGCGGGAGGGCCCGAGAGCAGTACTTC.

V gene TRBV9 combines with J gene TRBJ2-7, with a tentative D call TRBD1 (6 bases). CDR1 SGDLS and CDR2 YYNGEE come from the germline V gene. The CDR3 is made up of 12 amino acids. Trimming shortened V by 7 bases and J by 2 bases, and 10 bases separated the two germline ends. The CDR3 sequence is CASGRDTYEQYF. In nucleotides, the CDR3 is TGTGCCAGCGGCCGGGACACCTACGAGCAGTACTTC.

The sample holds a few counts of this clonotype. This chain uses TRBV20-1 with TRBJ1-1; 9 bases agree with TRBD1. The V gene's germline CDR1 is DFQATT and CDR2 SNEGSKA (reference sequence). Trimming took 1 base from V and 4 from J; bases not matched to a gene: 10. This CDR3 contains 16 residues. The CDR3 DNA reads TGCAGTGCTAGAGCGGGTTACAGGGGGCTCATCACTGAAGCTTTCTTT. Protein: CSARAGYRGLITEAFF.

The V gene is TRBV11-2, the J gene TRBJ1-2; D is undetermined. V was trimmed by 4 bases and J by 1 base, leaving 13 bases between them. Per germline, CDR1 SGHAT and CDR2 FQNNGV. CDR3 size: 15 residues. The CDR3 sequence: CASSSPRTFNYGYTF. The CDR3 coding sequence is TGTGCCAGCAGCTCCCCCCGGACGTTTAACTATGGCTACACCTTC.